The 2 T cell receptor beta chains below were found in one sample sequenced in a study of blood T cell repertoires in COVID-19. Generated by immunoSEQ multiplex PCR, the TCRdb table keeps only in-frame clones and is missing some. The sample shows tens of thousands of clones, approximately 88% of them seen only once. The specimen sequenced was peripheral blood. Receptors were obtained from a human donor in a cohort sampled during active COVID-19.

CDR3 loop: CASSYSGQGAGYEQYF. The DNA for the CDR3 is TGTGCCAGCAGTTACTCGGGTCAGGGGGCAGGGTACGAGCAGTACTTC. This chain links TRBV6-5 with TRBJ2-7, with 8 nucleotides matching TRBD1. The CDR3 runs 16 residues. From germline, CDR1 is MNHEY and CDR2 SVGAGI. The V and J ends lost 0 bases and 4 bases, in that order; junction bases with no gene match: 8.

The chain employs TRBV5-4 and TRBJ2-1, with 8 nucleotides matching TRBD2. CDR1 SGHNT and CDR2 YYREEE come from the germline V gene (reference sequence). This CDR3 comprises 14 residues. Losses at the gene ends were 4 bases for V and 5 bases for J; bases not matched to a gene: 5. As DNA, the CDR3 is TGTGCCAGCAGCGGACAGCGGGGGCACAATGAGCAGTTCTTC. Amino acid sequence: CASSGQRGHNEQFF.